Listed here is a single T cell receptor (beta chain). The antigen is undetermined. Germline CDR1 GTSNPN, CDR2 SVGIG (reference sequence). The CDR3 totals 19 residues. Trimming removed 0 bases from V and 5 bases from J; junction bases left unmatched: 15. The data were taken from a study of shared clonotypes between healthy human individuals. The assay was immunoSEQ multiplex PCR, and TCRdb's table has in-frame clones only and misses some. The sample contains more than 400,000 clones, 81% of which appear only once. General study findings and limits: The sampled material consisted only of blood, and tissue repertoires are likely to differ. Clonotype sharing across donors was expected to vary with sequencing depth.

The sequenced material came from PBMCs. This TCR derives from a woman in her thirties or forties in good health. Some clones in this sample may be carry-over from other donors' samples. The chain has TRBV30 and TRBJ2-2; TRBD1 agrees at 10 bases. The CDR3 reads CAWSVQVVRDRGGTGELFF. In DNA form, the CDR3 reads TGTGCCTGGAGTGTACAAGTGGTTCGGGACAGGGGTGGAACCGGGGAGCTGTTTTTT.